The 24 T cell receptor beta chains listed next were all sequenced from one sample in a study of memory CD4+ T cells and cytomegalovirus serostatus. Sequenced by immunoSEQ multiplex PCR; TCRdb stores in-frame clones only, minus some. The data hold fewer than 40,000 clones, with roughly 80% observed a single time. The sort gate was single viable CD3+CD4+CD8-CD45RO+ cells for memory CD4+ T cells. The specimen sequenced was memory CD4+ T cells from blood. Receptors were obtained from an adult in good health and CMV-seronegative.

The chain carries TRBV7-9 and TRBJ2-5, with TRBD2 matching over 10 bases. V was pared by 5 bases and J by 9 bases, with 12 bases of the junction left unmatched. The CDR3 totals 15 residues. Germline-derived CDR1 and CDR2 are SEHNR and FQNEAQ (reference sequence). DNA of the CDR3: TGTGCCAGCAGCCACAGACTAGCGGGCGGGAGGCCCCAGTACTTC. Translating gives CASSHRLAGGRPQYF.

The chain recombines TRBV25-1 with TRBJ2-3; 15 positions match TRBD2. The CDR3 has 18 residues. CDR1 is MGHDK and CDR2 is SYGVNS in the germline V gene. Unmatched junction bases numbered 8, after V lost 4 bases and J lost 3 bases. CDR3 protein: CASSGPGLAGGPTDTQYF. The CDR3 DNA reads TGTGCCAGCAGTGGACCGGGACTAGCGGGGGGCCCAACAGATACGCAGTATTTT.

The V gene is TRBV30, the J gene TRBJ1-1; D remains unclear. The V gene lost 3 bases and the J gene lost 0 bases, with 11 bases spanning the gap. Germline V CDR1 and CDR2: GTSNPN, SVGIG (reference sequence). The CDR3 has 14 amino acids. CDR3 protein: CAWRRAEMNTEAFF. For the CDR3, the DNA is TGTGCCTGGAGGCGGGCAGAGATGAACACTGAAGCTTTCTTT.

The rearrangement links TRBV6-6 to TRBJ2-3, with TRBD2 identical over 12 bases. Germline V gives CDR1 MNHNY, CDR2 SVGAGI (reference sequence). The CDR3 has 15 residues. After removal of 7 bases from V and 4 bases from J, the junction contained 6 bases not matched to a gene. This CDR3 is CASTPLAGGPDTQYF. The CDR3 DNA reads TGTGCCAGCACCCCACTAGCGGGGGGTCCAGATACGCAGTATTTT.

The rearrangement uses TRBV7-2 and TRBJ2-5, with D perhaps being TRBD1 or TRBD2 (6 bases each). Germline CDR1 reads SGHTA; CDR2 reads FQGNSA. The CDR3 extends over 15 amino acids. V gave up 8 bases and J gave up 1 base, with 17 bases separating them. In DNA form, the CDR3 reads TGTGCCAGCCGAATTCCGGGGGCCCTCCAAGAGACCCAGTACTTC. This gives the protein CASRIPGALQETQYF.

There are a few counts of this clone. This chain joins TRBV5-1 and TRBJ1-1; possible D gene TRBD1, 6 bases. The CDR3 extends over 14 amino acids. V lost 4 bases, J lost 0 bases, and 10 bases lay in between. Germline CDR1 SGHRS, CDR2 YFSETQ. The CDR3 sequence is CASSVRDMNTEAFF. CDR3 nucleotide sequence: TGCGCCAGCAGCGTCCGGGACATGAACACTGAAGCTTTCTTT.

The V gene is TRBV19, the J gene TRBJ1-6; a weak D match, TRBD1 (6 bases). V lost 1 base and J lost 7, with 11 bases in between. This CDR3 region has 15 residues. Germline-derived CDR1 and CDR2 are LNHDA and SQIVND (reference sequence). The CDR3 DNA follows: TGTGCCAGTAGTATAGTTTCAGGGGCCAATTCACCCCTCCACTTT. It codes for CASSIVSGANSPLHF.

The chain combines TRBV7-9 with TRBJ2-7; 12 nucleotides agree with TRBD1. The CDR3 spans 15 residues. The ends lost 3 bases at V and 5 bases at J; junction bases unmatched: 5. CDR1 SEHNR and CDR2 FQNEAQ come from the germline V gene (reference sequence). The CDR3 reads CASSLGTGGTNEQYF. DNA for the CDR3: TGTGCCAGCAGCTTGGGGACAGGGGGCACAAACGAGCAGTACTTC. Full variable domain (missing parts from reference TRBV7-9 and TRBJ2-7): DTGVSQNPRHKITKRGQNVTFRCDPISEHNRLYWYRQTLGQGPEFLTYFQNEAQLEKSRLLSDRFSAERPKGSFSTLEIQRTEQGDSAMYLCASSLGTGGTNEQYFGPGTRLTVT.

This chain uses TRBV7-8 with TRBJ2-5, with D possibly matching TRBD2 (6 bases). V was shortened by 5 bases and J by 2 bases, with 15 bases between the two germline ends. Germline assignment: CDR1 SGHVS and CDR2 FQNEAQ. The CDR3 has 15 amino acids. The CDR3 protein is CASSLRGGGQETQYF. DNA for the CDR3: TGTGCCAGCAGCCTAAGGGGAGGAGGACAAGAGACCCAGTACTTC.

The gene calls are TRBV15 and TRBJ2-3; 12 nucleotides agree with TRBD2. The V and J ends lost 3 bases and 0 bases, in that order; junction bases with no gene match: 1. CDR1 and CDR2 (germline): LNHNV, YYDKDF (reference sequence). CDR3 length: 16 amino acids. Here the CDR3 reads CATSSGLAGSTDTQYF. CDR3 nucleotide sequence: TGTGCCACCAGCAGTGGACTAGCGGGGAGCACAGATACGCAGTATTTT.

In DNA, the CDR3 is TGTGCCAGCAGCCAGACAGGGTTGAACACTGAAGCTTTCTTT. This codes for CASSQTGLNTEAFF. The genes are TRBV7-6 and TRBJ1-1; TRBD1 matches 7 bases. Germline V lookup: CDR1 SGHVS, CDR2 FNYEAQ. V dropped 5 bases and J dropped 0; count of bases not matched to a gene: 3. CDR3 length equals 14 residues.

This chain joins TRBV2 and TRBJ2-7; D is unresolved. The CDR3 spans 12 residues. The germline gives CDR1 SNHLY, CDR2 FYNNEI. With 5 bases removed from V and 4 bases from J, the gap between germline ends came to 9 bases. CDR3 sequence reads: CASSRLAYEQYF. The CDR3 DNA reads as TGTGCCAGCAGTCGACTCGCTTACGAGCAGTACTTC.

This sequence joins TRBV6-1 and TRBJ1-6, with a tentative D call TRBD1 (6 bases). Germline CDR1 MNHNS, CDR2 SASEGT. The CDR3 spans 18 residues. Deletions cut 4 bases from V and 0 bases from J, with 16 bases between. For the CDR3, the DNA is TGTGCCAGCAGTGGGGAATTGGACAGTTTCTCCTATAATTCACCCCTCCACTTT. Translated, it gives CASSGELDSFSYNSPLHF.

This clone showed up just a few times. The chain is built from TRBV11-2 and TRBJ2-3; no clear D gene. Germline V gene data show CDR1 as SGHAT and CDR2 as FQNNGV. The CDR3 length is 17 residues. Trimming took off 7 bases at V and 2 bases at J, with 22 bases between the two ends. The CDR3 region is CASTPSLSGPHTDTQYF. Written as DNA, the CDR3 is TGTGCCAGCACCCCATCTCTCTCCGGACCCCACACAGATACGCAGTATTTT.

The J gene is TRBJ2-7, the V gene TRBV5-1, with a possible D match to TRBD1 (6 bases). From germline, CDR1 is SGHRS and CDR2 YFSETQ. V lost 5 bases, J lost 3 bases, and 15 bases lay in between. This CDR3 spans 14 amino acids. The CDR3 sequence: CASSNSQGGYEQYF. The CDR3 region has the DNA TGCGCCAGCAGTAATTCACAGGGTGGCTACGAGCAGTACTTC. The variable domain in full, with the rest retrieved from reference TRBV5-1 and TRBJ2-7, is KAGVTQTPRYLIKTRGQQVTLSCSPISGHRSVSWYQQTPGQGLQFLFEYFSETQRNKGNFPGRFSGRQFSNSRSEMNVSTLELGDSALYLCASSNSQGGYEQYFGPGTRLTVT.

This clone appeared once. CDR3 loop: CASSLTPGTDIYGYTF. CDR3 nucleotides: TGTGCCAGCAGCTTAACACCCGGGACAGATATCTATGGCTACACCTTC. V and J are TRBV7-3 and TRBJ1-2; 7 bases are shared with TRBD1. Germline assignment: CDR1 SGHTA and CDR2 FQGTGA. J gave up 4 bases and V 0 bases, and 8 bases lay outside the gene matches. There are 16 residues in the CDR3.

This clone appeared once. The rearrangement uses TRBV15 and TRBJ2-3, with 13 bases aligning to TRBD2. The CDR3 sequence is 16 residues long. Germline CDR1 reads LNHNV; CDR2 reads YYDKDF (reference sequence). V was pared by 5 bases and J by 4 bases, with 6 bases of the junction left unmatched. The CDR3 DNA follows: TGTGCCACCAGCGAATGGACTAGCGGGGGTGCAGATACGCAGTATTTT. Translated: CATSEWTSGGADTQYF.

The genes are TRBV7-6 and TRBJ2-2, with D perhaps TRBD1 (5 bases). Trimming removed 5 bases from V and 4 bases from J, with 17 bases in between. The germline gives CDR1 SGHVS, CDR2 FNYEAQ. The length of the CDR3 is 16 residues. The CDR3, as DNA: TGTGCCAGCAGCACCCCTTCCAGGGTGGGCACCGGGGAGCTGTTTTTT. Translation: CASSTPSRVGTGELFF.

The chain links TRBV2 to TRBJ1-5; D is unclear. The germline CDR1 and CDR2 sequences are SNHLY and FYNNEI. V shed 3 bases and J shed 6 bases, with 18 bases lying between them. This CDR3 has 16 residues. The CDR3 loop reads CASSDRAGLVGQPQHF. CDR3 coding DNA: TGTGCCAGCAGTGATAGGGCAGGTCTGGTGGGTCAGCCCCAGCATTTT.

As DNA, the CDR3 is TGTGCCAGCAGCTTTGGAGGGGGGCGGTGGACTGAAGCTTTCTTT. Translating gives CASSFGGGRWTEAFF. The chain employs TRBV5-6 and TRBJ1-1, with D perhaps TRBD1 (6 bases). CDR1 and CDR2 (germline): SGHDT, YYEEEE. This CDR3 is built from 15 residues. V dropped 2 bases and J dropped 5 bases, with 16 bases sitting between them.

This chain joins TRBV5-1 and TRBJ1-2; 7 bases line up with TRBD1. The V segment lost 4 bases and the J segment 2 bases; nucleotides outside the gene matches: 2. The CDR3 is 13 amino acids. Germline values: CDR1 SGHRS, CDR2 YFSETQ. CDR3 DNA: TGCGCCAGCAGCGGGGGACAGAACTATGGCTACACCTTC. Its protein product is CASSGGQNYGYTF.

This clone has just a few counts. The chain links TRBV30 to TRBJ1-1, with D maybe TRBD1 (5 bases). Trimming removed 4 bases from V and 7 bases from J, with 16 bases in between. This CDR3 has 13 amino acids. CDR1 is GTSNPN, CDR2 SVGIG, per germline (reference sequence). In DNA form, the CDR3 reads TGTGCCTGGAAAATCGCGGACATCCATGAAGCTTTCTTT. It specifies CAWKIADIHEAFF. Based on the CDR3 plus reference TRBV30 and TRBJ1-1, the full variable domain is SQTIHQWPATLVQPVGSPLSLECTVEGTSNPNLYWYRQAAGRGLQLLFYSVGIGQISSEVPQNLSASRPQDRQFILSSKKLLLSDSGFYLCAWKIADIHEAFFGQGTRLTVV.

The chain employs TRBV6-5 and TRBJ1-1; D is uncertain. The V end was cut by 6 bases, the J end by 2 bases, with 4 bases between. Germline V gives CDR1 MNHEY, CDR2 SVGAGI. The CDR3 is 11 residues long. The CDR3 bases are TGTGCCAGCAGGATCAACACTGAAGCTTTCTTT. Protein sequence: CASRINTEAFF.

V is TRBV5-8 and J is TRBJ1-2, with 7 positions matching TRBD1. Germline V gives CDR1 SGHTS, CDR2 YDEGEE. This CDR3 spans 14 amino acids. Unmatched junction bases numbered 7, after V lost 4 bases and J lost 4 bases. This CDR3 is CASSRGQEGYGYTF. The CDR3 DNA is TGTGCCAGCAGCAGAGGACAGGAGGGCTATGGCTACACCTTC.